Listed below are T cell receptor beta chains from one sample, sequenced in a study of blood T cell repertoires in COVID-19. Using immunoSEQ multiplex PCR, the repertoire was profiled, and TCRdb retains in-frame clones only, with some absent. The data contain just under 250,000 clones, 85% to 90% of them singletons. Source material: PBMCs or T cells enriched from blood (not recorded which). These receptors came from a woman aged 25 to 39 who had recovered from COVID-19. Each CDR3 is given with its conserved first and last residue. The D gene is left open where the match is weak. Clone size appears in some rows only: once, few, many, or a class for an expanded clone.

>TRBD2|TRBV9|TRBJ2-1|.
TGTGCCAGCAGCTCCAGCGGGAGGGCCATGAATGAGCAGTTCTTC
CASSSSGRAMNEQFF
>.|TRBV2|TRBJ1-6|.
TGTGCCAGCAGTGTCCCCGGGGATTATTCACCCCTCCACTTT
CASSVPGDYSPLHF
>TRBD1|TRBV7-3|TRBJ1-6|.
TGTGCCAGCAGTCTCGGACAGGGAGCCCGATATAATTCACCCCTCCACTTT
CASSLGQGARYNSPLHF
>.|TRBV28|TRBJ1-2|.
TGTGCCAGCAGTCAGGACTATGGCTACACCTTC
CASSQDYGYTF
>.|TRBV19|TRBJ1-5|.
TGTGCCAGTAGTCCTCACACAGATCAGCCCCAGCATTTT
CASSPHTDQPQHF
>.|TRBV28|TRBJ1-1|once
TGTGCCAGCAGTTTCGTGGGGGGCACTGAAGCTTTCTTT
CASSFVGGTEAFF
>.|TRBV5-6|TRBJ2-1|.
TGTGCCAGCAGACTCCCGTCGGGGGACGAGCAGTTCTTC
CASRLPSGDEQFF
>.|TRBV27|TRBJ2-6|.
TGTGCCAGCAGTTTACCCAGCTCTGGGGCCAACGTCCTGACTTTC
CASSLPSSGANVLTF
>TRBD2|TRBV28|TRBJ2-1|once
TGTGCCAGCAGTATACAGGGGGCTAGCGGGAGGGCCTTGGATGAGCAGTTCTTC
CASSIQGASGRALDEQFF
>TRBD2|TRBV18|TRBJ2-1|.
TGTGCCAGCTCACAGGGACTAGCGGGACTTAACAATGAGCAGTTCTTC
CASSQGLAGLNNEQFF
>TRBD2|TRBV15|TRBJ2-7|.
TGTGCCACCAGCATATTAGCGGGAAGCGAGCAGTACTTC
CATSILAGSEQYF
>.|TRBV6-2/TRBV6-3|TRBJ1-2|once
TGTGCCAGCAGTTACTCAACAGGGAACTATGGCTACACCTTC
CASSYSTGNYGYTF
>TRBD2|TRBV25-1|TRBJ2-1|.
TGTGCCAGCAGTGATCGGTTTGGCGGGAGAGGTCCCTACAATGAGCAGTTCTTC
CASSDRFGGRGPYNEQFF
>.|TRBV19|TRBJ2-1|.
TGTGCCAGTAGTCCGGGGACTGGGGTTAGGGAGCAGTTCTTC
CASSPGTGVREQFF
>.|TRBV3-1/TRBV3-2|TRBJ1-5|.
TGTGCCAGCAGCGTCCACAATCAGCCCCAGCATTTT
CASSVHNQPQHF
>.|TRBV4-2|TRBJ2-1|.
TGTGCCAGCAGCCAAGAGCGGGACAGATACAATGAGCAGTTCTTC
CASSQERDRYNEQFF
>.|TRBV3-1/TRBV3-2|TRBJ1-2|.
TGTGCCAGCAGCCACGGGGGTCAGGGCTACACCTTC
CASSHGGQGYTF
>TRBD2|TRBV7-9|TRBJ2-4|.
TGTGCCAGCAGCTCCACCTTAGCGGGGGCAAAAAACATTCAGTACTTC
CASSSTLAGAKNIQYF
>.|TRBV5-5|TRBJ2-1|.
TGTGCCAGCACCACCGGGGGACCTTACAATGAGCAGTTCTTC
CASTTGGPYNEQFF
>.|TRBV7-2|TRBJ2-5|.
TGTGCCAGCAGCTTGCAGCGGGCGAGGACCCAGTACTTC
CASSLQRARTQYF
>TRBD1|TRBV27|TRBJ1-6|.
TGTGCCAGCAGTTGGGACAGGGGCCGGTCACCCCTCCACTTT
CASSWDRGRSPLHF
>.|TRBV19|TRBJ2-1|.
TGTGCCAGCAGGACACACCGGGACAATGAGCAGTTCTTC
CASRTHRDNEQFF
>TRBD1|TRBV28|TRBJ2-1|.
TGTGCCAGCAGCCGACAGGGCCAGGTAAATGAGCAGTTCTTC
CASSRQGQVNEQFF
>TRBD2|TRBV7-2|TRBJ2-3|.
TGTGCCAGCAGCTTATCTAGCGGCAACACAGATACGCAGTATTTT
CASSLSSGNTDTQYF
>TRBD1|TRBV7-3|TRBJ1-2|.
TGTGCCAGCAGCTTACCAGGGGGAGGTGGCTACACCTTC
CASSLPGGGGYTF
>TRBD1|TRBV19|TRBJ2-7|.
TGTGCCAGTAGTCCACGGACAGGGCTCAGCGAGCAGTACTTC
CASSPRTGLSEQYF
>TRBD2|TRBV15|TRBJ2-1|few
TGTGCCACCAGCAGAGATTCGCTAGCGGGATTCGATGAGCAGTTCTTC
CATSRDSLAGFDEQFF
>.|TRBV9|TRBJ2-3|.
TGTGCCAGCAGCGTAGCAGGAGATACGCAGTATTTT
CASSVAGDTQYF
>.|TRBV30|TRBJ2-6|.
TGTGCCTGGACAGGGATTTCTGGGGCCAACGTCCTGACTTTC
CAWTGISGANVLTF
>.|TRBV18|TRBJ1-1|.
TGTGCCAGCTCACCGATTGAGGGGAACACTGAAGCTTTCTTT
CASSPIEGNTEAFF
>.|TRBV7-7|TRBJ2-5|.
TGTGCTAGCAGCTTGGGGGGAGCCATTCAAGAGACCCAGTACTTC
CASSLGGAIQETQYF
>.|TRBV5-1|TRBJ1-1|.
TGCGCCAGCAGCTTGGTGTCTGGGGCGAACACTGAAGCTTTCTTT
CASSLVSGANTEAFF
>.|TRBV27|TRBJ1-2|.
TGTGCCAGCAGCCGACTCGACAGATTCTATGGCTACACCTTC
CASSRLDRFYGYTF
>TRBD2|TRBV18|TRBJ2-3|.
TGTGCCAGCTCACCGACGCTCCGGGAGGCAGGGCTCGCAGATACGCAGTATTTT
CASSPTLREAGLADTQYF
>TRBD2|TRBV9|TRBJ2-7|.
TGTGCCAGCACTCCACTAGCGGCCTCCTACGAGCAGTACTTC
CASTPLAASYEQYF
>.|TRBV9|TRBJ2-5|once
TGTGCCAGCAGCGTAGGAGGGAGGCCCCAAGAGACCCAGTACTTC
CASSVGGRPQETQYF
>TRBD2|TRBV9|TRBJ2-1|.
TGTGCCAGCAGCGTAGGAGGTAGCGGGAGTGTTCATGAGCAGTTCTTC
CASSVGGSGSVHEQFF
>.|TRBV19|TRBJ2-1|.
TGTGCCAGTAGTATGGCTAGCCCAAATGAGCAGTTCTTC
CASSMASPNEQFF
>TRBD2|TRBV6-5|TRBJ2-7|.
TGTGCCAGCAGTTACGTCCCTAGCGGATCCTACGAGCAGTACTTC
CASSYVPSGSYEQYF
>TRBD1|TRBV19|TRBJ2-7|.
TGTGCCAGTAGTTCCACCGGGGCAGGGGGTCTCGGCGAGCAGTACTTC
CASSSTGAGGLGEQYF
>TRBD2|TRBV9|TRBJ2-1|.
TGTGCCAGCAGCGTGACTAGCGGATACAATGAGCAGTTCTTC
CASSVTSGYNEQFF
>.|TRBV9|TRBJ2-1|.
TGTGCCAGCAGCGTTGACGGAAGGAGGTTCGATGAGCAGTTCTTC
CASSVDGRRFDEQFF
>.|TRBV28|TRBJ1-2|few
TGTGCCATCACATCCATGATTGACAGCTATGGCTACACCTTC
CAITSMIDSYGYTF
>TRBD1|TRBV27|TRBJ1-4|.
TGTGCCAGCAGGCCTTCTACTCGGACAGGGAAGGAAAAACTGTTTTTT
CASRPSTRTGKEKLFF
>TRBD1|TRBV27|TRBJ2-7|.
TGTGCCAGCAGTTGGGGGACAGGGGGCCGGGAGCAGTACTTC
CASSWGTGGREQYF
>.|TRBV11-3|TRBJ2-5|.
TGTGCCAGCAGCTTGGGTAGCGGACAAGAGACCCAGTACTTC
CASSLGSGQETQYF
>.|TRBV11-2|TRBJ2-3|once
TGTGCCAGCAGCTTATTGCGTTTTGAGCAGGCAGATACGCAGTATTTT
CASSLLRFEQADTQYF
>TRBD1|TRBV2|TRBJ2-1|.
TGTGCCAGCAGCGACACAGGGGGAAACTACAATGAGCAGTTCTTC
CASSDTGGNYNEQFF
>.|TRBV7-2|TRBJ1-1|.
TGTGCCAGCAGCTTAGCGCAATATGAGCCCGAAGCTTTCTTT
CASSLAQYEPEAFF
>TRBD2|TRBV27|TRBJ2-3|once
TGTGCCAGCCGCGCTCTAGCGGGAGGTGCAGATACGCAGTATTTT
CASRALAGGADTQYF
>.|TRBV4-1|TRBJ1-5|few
TGCGCCAGCAGCCGCGGGGGCAGCAATCAGCCCCAGCATTTT
CASSRGGSNQPQHF
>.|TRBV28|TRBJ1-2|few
TGTGCCAGCAGTTGGACATCTAACTATGGCTACACCTTC
CASSWTSNYGYTF
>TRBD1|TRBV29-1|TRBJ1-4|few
TGCAGCGTAGCCGGGACAGGGAACGCTAATGAAAAACTGTTTTTT
CSVAGTGNANEKLFF
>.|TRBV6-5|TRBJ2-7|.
TGTGCCAGCATGCTACAGGAAGGGATATACGAGCAGTACTTC
CASMLQEGIYEQYF
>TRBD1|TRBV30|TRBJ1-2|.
TGTGCCTGGAGTCCAGGGGGGTTGAACTATGGCTACACCTTC
CAWSPGGLNYGYTF
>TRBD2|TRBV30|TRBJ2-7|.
TGTGCCTGGAGTGTAAGTCGGACTAGCGCCCCCCATCCCCGGTTTGAGCAGTACTTC
CAWSVSRTSAPHPRFEQYF
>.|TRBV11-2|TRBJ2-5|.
TGTGCCAGCAGGAGCGCGGGGCAAGAGACCCAGTACTTC
CASRSAGQETQYF
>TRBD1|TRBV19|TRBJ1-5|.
TGTGCCAGTAGTATAGGGGGGACAGCAATGGGACGCAATCAGCCCCAGCATTTT
CASSIGGTAMGRNQPQHF